This T cell receptor (beta chain) was captured in a study of T cell responses to AZD1222 COVID-19 vaccine. Study findings and constraints: At baseline, seropositivity was found in only a handful of AZD1222 recipients.

J was trimmed by 6 bases and V by 4 bases; bases with no gene match: 13. The germline gives CDR1 LGHDT, CDR2 YNNKEL (reference sequence). The CDR3 extends over 17 amino acids. Comments on this clone: Antigen: not known.

Data came from immunoSEQ multiplex PCR; TCRdb stores just in-frame clones and leaves some out. This sample carries 100,000 to 150,000 clones, roughly 84% of them seen once, and the ten largest clones take about a quarter. The sequenced sample was peripheral blood, obtained 28 days after the second AZD1222 dose. The clonotype originates from an adult who received the AZD1222 COVID-19 vaccine. The rearrangement joins TRBV3-1 (or the pseudogene TRBV3-2) to TRBJ2-2, with 8 bases identical to TRBD1. In DNA, the CDR3 is TGTGCCAGCAGCCCAGCGCGGACAGGGTTTTATCCCGGGGAGCTGTTTTTT. Its protein product is CASSPARTGFYPGELFF.